The present entry profiles one T cell receptor (beta chain) with its context. The sample is drawn from a study of shared clonotypes between healthy human individuals. The method was immunoSEQ multiplex PCR; TCRdb's version includes in-frame clones alone and lacks a portion of them. The sample includes approximately 2.5 million clones, around nine tenths of them seen just once. None of the donors, who were healthy HIV-negative adults, had recently had acute infections or vaccinations. All donors were Caucasian adults living in Nashville, Tennessee. Negatively enriched CD4+ T cells were divided by CD45RA into naive and memory. Sequenced: naive CD4+ T cells sorted from blood. Stated subset: CD45RA+ positively selected. The source is a man in his late teens or twenties in good health.

The CDR3 is CASSLAGLAVNWEQYF. CDR3 bases: TGTGCCAGCAGCTTAGCGGGGCTAGCGGTGAATTGGGAGCAGTACTTC. V usage is TRBV7-2 and J usage is TRBJ2-7; 7 positions match TRBD2. This CDR3 has 16 amino acids. Trimming cost V 0 bases and J 7 bases; bases outside gene matches: 12. Germline V gene data show CDR1 as SGHTA and CDR2 as FQGNSA.